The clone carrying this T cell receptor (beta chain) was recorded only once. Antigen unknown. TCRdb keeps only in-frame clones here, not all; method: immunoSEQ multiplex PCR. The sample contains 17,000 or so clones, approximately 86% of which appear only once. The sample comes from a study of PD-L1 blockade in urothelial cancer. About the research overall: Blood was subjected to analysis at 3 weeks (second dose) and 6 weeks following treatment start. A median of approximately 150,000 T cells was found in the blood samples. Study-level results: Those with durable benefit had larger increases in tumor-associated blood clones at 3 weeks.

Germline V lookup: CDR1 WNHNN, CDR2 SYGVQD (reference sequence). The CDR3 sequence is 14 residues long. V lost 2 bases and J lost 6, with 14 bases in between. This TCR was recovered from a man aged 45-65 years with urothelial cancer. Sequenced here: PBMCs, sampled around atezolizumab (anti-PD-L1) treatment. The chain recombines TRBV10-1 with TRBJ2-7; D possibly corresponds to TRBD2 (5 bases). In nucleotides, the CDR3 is TGCGCCAGCAGTGAGAAGCCCGGGGTAAGCGAGCAGTACTTC. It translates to CASSEKPGVSEQYF.